These 27 T cell receptor beta chains originate from one sample sequenced in a study of cytomegalovirus exposure and HLA in healthy donors. Sequencing used immunoSEQ multiplex PCR; TCRdb keeps in-frame clones, though not all of them. Here the sample spans 200,000 to 250,000 clones, around nine tenths being singletons. The specimen sequenced was PBMCs. The origin of the receptors is a woman younger than 35 in good health and CMV-seronegative.

J is TRBJ2-7 and V is TRBV5-1; 11 positions match TRBD2. Germline V gene data show CDR1 as SGHRS and CDR2 as YFSETQ. This CDR3 has 16 amino acids. The junction had 6 bases not matched to a gene; V was cut back by 0 bases and J by 4 bases. CDR3: CASSLGELAGVYEQYF. CDR3 DNA sequence: TGCGCCAGCAGCTTGGGGGAACTAGCGGGAGTATACGAGCAGTACTTC.

The V and J genes are TRBV28 and TRBJ2-1; 7 bases are a match to TRBD2. V lost 7 bases and J lost 5; bases outside the gene matches: 11. The CDR3 length is 15 residues. Germline V CDR1 and CDR2: MDHEN, SYDVKM. CDR3 DNA: TGTGCCAGCACCCAGAGAGGGAGGGTCAACAATGAGCAGTTCTTC. Amino acids: CASTQRGRVNNEQFF.

The J gene is TRBJ2-3, the V gene TRBV2, with a weak D call TRBD2 (6 bases). The CDR3 covers 13 residues. Trimming stripped 6 bases from V and 7 bases from J, with 14 bases between. Germline V CDR1 and CDR2: SNHLY, FYNNEI. CDR3: CASSSGLKNTQYF. CDR3 in DNA: TGTGCCAGCAGCAGCGGGTTGAAGAATACGCAGTATTTT.

This clone was seen just once. The V call is TRBV11-2, the J call TRBJ2-7, with D possibly being TRBD1 (7 bases). Germline V gene lookup returns CDR1 SGHAT and CDR2 FQNNGV. Trimming left V 2 bases short and J 2 bases short, with 22 bases between. This CDR3 region has 18 residues. The CDR3 protein is CASSLTYPGRGRTYEQYF. Written as DNA, the CDR3 is TGTGCCAGCAGCTTAACGTACCCCGGCAGGGGGAGGACCTACGAGCAGTACTTC.

The chain recombines TRBV6-5 with TRBJ2-7; D is possibly TRBD2 (6 bases). V was trimmed by 6 bases and J by 1 base, leaving 13 bases between them. From germline, CDR1 is MNHEY and CDR2 SVGAGI. This CDR3 spans 14 amino acids. The CDR3 nucleotides read TGTGCCAGCAGCCTGCTAGCGCCGTCCTACGAGCAGTACTTC. Protein: CASSLLAPSYEQYF.

The genes are TRBV2 and TRBJ2-1, with a possible D match to TRBD2 (6 bases). V gave up 6 bases and J gave up 3 bases, with 15 bases separating them. This CDR3 is built from 15 residues. CDR1 and CDR2 from the germline V gene are SNHLY and FYNNEI. The CDR3 sequence is CASRASGWVYNEQFF. DNA for the CDR3: TGTGCCAGCAGGGCCAGCGGGTGGGTCTACAATGAGCAGTTCTTC.

The chain employs TRBV19 and TRBJ1-2, with 7 positions matching TRBD1. This CDR3 is built from 14 residues. V shed 8 bases, J shed 6 bases, and the junction held 12 bases outside the gene matches. CDR1 and CDR2 from the germline V gene are LNHDA and SQIVND (reference sequence). CDR3 nucleotides: TGTGCCAGTCTAACCGGGACAGAACACGATGGCTACACCTTC. Translation gives CASLTGTEHDGYTF.

The chain is built from TRBV2 and TRBJ1-1; tentative D call: TRBD1 (5 bases). The CDR3 sequence is 13 residues long. Trimming removed 1 base at V and 7 bases at J, with 10 bases between. The V gene's germline CDR1 is SNHLY and CDR2 FYNNEI. Here the CDR3 DNA reads TGTGCCAGCAGTGAAGTACAGGAAGGTGAAGCTTTCTTT. Translated: CASSEVQEGEAFF.

The chain has TRBV10-3 and TRBJ2-1; 11 nucleotides align to TRBD2. The junction had 3 bases not matched to a gene; V was cut back by 5 bases and J by 6 bases. Germline V lookup: CDR1 ENHRY, CDR2 SYGVKD. The CDR3 contains 14 residues. CDR3 sequence (DNA): TGTGCCATCAGTTACCTAGCGGGAGGCAATGAGCAGTTCTTC. Amino acid sequence: CAISYLAGGNEQFF.

In DNA, the CDR3 is TGTGCCAGCAGCCTGGGGCAGAACAATGAGCAGTTCTTC. This gives the protein CASSLGQNNEQFF. The chain recombines TRBV11-1 with TRBJ2-1; D perhaps matches TRBD1 (5 bases). In germline, CDR1 is SGHAT, CDR2 FQDESV (reference sequence). V gave up 5 bases and J gave up 5 bases, with 10 bases separating them. The CDR3 has 13 residues.

Many counts were recorded for this clone. DNA for the CDR3: TGCGCCAGCAGCCCTAATGACAGGGGTAGGAATGGCTACACCTTC. Translation: CASSPNDRGRNGYTF. The J gene is TRBJ1-2, the V gene TRBV4-3, with 8 bases that match TRBD1. This CDR3 has 15 residues. The ends lost 4 bases at V and 6 bases at J; junction bases unmatched: 10. CDR1 and CDR2 from the germline V gene are LGHNA and YSLEER.

A note on this clone: The identical CDR3 is also encoded by other nucleotide sequences in the sample. This chain connects TRBV27 to TRBJ2-7; tentative D call: TRBD1 (6 bases). The CDR3 is 13 residues long. The V gene's germline CDR1 is MNHEY and CDR2 SMNVEV (reference sequence). V lost 2 bases and J lost 3, with 8 bases in between. CDR3 sequence reads: CASSLQGIYEQYF. CDR3 in DNA: TGTGCCAGCAGTTTACAGGGGATCTACGAGCAGTACTTC.

The rearrangement uses TRBV28 and TRBJ1-1, with a weak D call TRBD1 (6 bases). This CDR3 comprises 12 residues. Trimming took 5 bases from V and 6 from J, leaving 10 bases between them. The V gene's germline CDR1 is MDHEN and CDR2 SYDVKM. The CDR3 nucleotides are TGTGCCAGCAGTCAAAGGACAGCTGAAGCTTTCTTT. Protein product: CASSQRTAEAFF.

The chain is built from TRBV27 and TRBJ2-3; 9 nucleotides agree with TRBD2. V was pared by 5 bases and J by 2 bases, with 2 bases of the junction left unmatched. The CDR3 is made up of 14 amino acids. Germline loops: CDR1 MNHEY, CDR2 SMNVEV (reference sequence). CDR3 nucleotides: TGTGCCAGCAGTCCTAGCGGGACCACAGATACGCAGTATTTT. Translated: CASSPSGTTDTQYF.

The V call is TRBV7-8, the J call TRBJ2-3; TRBD2 matches 11 bases. V lost 5 bases and J lost 5; bases outside the gene matches: 9. CDR3 length equals 16 residues. Germline V gene data show CDR1 as SGHVS and CDR2 as FQNEAQ. The CDR3 sequence is CASSARLAGSGDTQYF. CDR3 in DNA: TGTGCCAGCAGCGCCCGACTAGCGGGATCCGGAGATACGCAGTATTTT.

This clone has a single count. CDR3 sequence reads: CASSLWAGDSYEQYF. The DNA of the CDR3 is TGTGCCAGCAGTTTATGGGCGGGAGATTCCTACGAGCAGTACTTC. The genes are TRBV27 and TRBJ2-7; 7 nucleotides agree with TRBD2. The germline V gene has CDR1 MNHEY and CDR2 SMNVEV (reference sequence). Trimming took 1 base from V and 1 from J; bases not matched to a gene: 4. The CDR3 runs to 15 residues.

This chain uses TRBV6-1 with TRBJ2-4; 9 nucleotides line up with TRBD1. The trim removed 6 bases at V and 11 bases at J, leaving 8 bases unmatched. Germline-derived CDR1 and CDR2 are MNHNS and SASEGT. This CDR3 region has 13 residues. This chain's CDR3 is CASSHVRTGVQYF. In DNA form, the CDR3 reads TGTGCCAGCAGCCATGTCCGGACAGGGGTTCAGTACTTC.

This chain joins TRBV15 and TRBJ2-1, with D possibly being TRBD2 (6 bases). Germline CDR1 is LNHNV and CDR2 is YYDKDF (reference sequence). The V and J ends lost 1 base and 5 bases respectively, with 9 bases between them. CDR3 length: 14 residues. CDR3 in amino acids: CATSRGDFDNEQFF. DNA for the CDR3: TGTGCCACCAGCAGAGGGGACTTTGACAATGAGCAGTTCTTC.

The J gene is TRBJ1-2, the V gene TRBV28; perhaps TRBD1 as D (6 bases). Germline V gives CDR1 MDHEN, CDR2 SYDVKM. There are 14 residues in the CDR3. V was shortened by 4 bases and J by 5 bases, with 14 bases between the two germline ends. The CDR3 coding sequence is TGTGCCAGCAGTTGGGCAGCAGGGGCTTATGGCTACACCTTC. Amino acids: CASSWAAGAYGYTF.

The chain is built from TRBV28 and TRBJ2-5, with 8 bases identical to TRBD2. The CDR3 is made up of 15 amino acids. J was trimmed by 4 bases and V by 3 bases; bases with no gene match: 7. Germline CDR1 and CDR2: MDHEN and SYDVKM. The CDR3: CASSLREEVRETQYF. CDR3 DNA sequence: TGTGCCAGCAGTTTGCGGGAGGAAGTGAGAGAGACCCAGTACTTC.

A note on this clone: This sample also contains other DNA sequences that code for the same CDR3. This chain joins TRBV6-5 and TRBJ1-2; a possible D gene is TRBD1 (5 bases). The CDR3 covers 12 residues. Germline CDR1 and CDR2: MNHEY and SVGAGI. V lost 2 bases, J lost 7 bases, and 8 bases lay in between. The DNA for the CDR3 is TGTGCCAGCAGTTACCCCGGGGGTGGCTACACCTTC. Its protein is CASSYPGGGYTF.

The chain employs TRBV5-1 and TRBJ2-7; 8 nucleotides match TRBD1. The CDR3 loop spans 14 amino acids. Germline assignment: CDR1 SGHRS and CDR2 YFSETQ. V trimming: 9 bases; J trimming: 4 bases; junction bases outside the gene matches: 12. CDR3 residues: CATRPGTGAYEQYF. The CDR3 nucleotides read TGCGCCACCAGACCCGGGACAGGCGCATACGAGCAGTACTTC.

This clone has a handful of counts. The identical CDR3 is also encoded by other nucleotide sequences in the sample. The chain couples TRBV27 to TRBJ2-1; 13 bases line up with TRBD2. Germline CDR1 reads MNHEY; CDR2 reads SMNVEV (reference sequence). This CDR3 spans 15 amino acids. V shed 5 bases, J shed 7 bases, and the junction held 5 bases outside the gene matches. CDR3 bases: TGTGCCAGCAGTCCCGGGACTAGCGGGATAAATGAGCAGTTCTTC. Its translation is CASSPGTSGINEQFF.

The table lists this clone with a count of one. This chain links TRBV5-1 with TRBJ1-4, with D maybe TRBD1 (5 bases). The CDR3 is made up of 14 amino acids. V dropped 3 bases and J dropped 1 base, with 7 bases sitting between them. Germline V CDR1 and CDR2: SGHRS, YFSETQ. DNA of the CDR3: TGCGCCAGCAGCTGGGGGGGAACTAATGAAAAACTGTTTTTT. This encodes CASSWGGTNEKLFF. Combining the CDR3 with reference TRBV5-1 and TRBJ1-4 gives the whole variable domain KAGVTQTPRYLIKTRGQQVTLSCSPISGHRSVSWYQQTPGQGLQFLFEYFSETQRNKGNFPGRFSGRQFSNSRSEMNVSTLELGDSALYLCASSWGGTNEKLFFGSGTQLSVL.

This chain links TRBV6-5 with TRBJ1-5, with 9 nucleotides matching TRBD1. V trimming: 7 bases; J trimming: 6 bases; junction bases outside the gene matches: 1. The V gene's germline CDR1 is MNHEY and CDR2 SVGAGI. CDR3 length: 12 amino acids. CDR3 sequence reads: CASKTGGQPQHF. The CDR3 region has the DNA TGTGCCAGCAAGACAGGGGGTCAGCCCCAGCATTTT.

V is TRBV6-5 and J is TRBJ2-5; TRBD1 matches 12 bases. Germline values: CDR1 MNHEY, CDR2 SVGAGI. Trimming at V came to 6 bases and at J to 4 bases, leaving 3 bases not matched to a gene. This CDR3 has 14 amino acids. The CDR3 sequence: CASRRDRGRETQYF. CDR3 bases: TGTGCCAGCAGAAGGGACAGGGGGCGAGAGACCCAGTACTTC.

The rearrangement uses TRBV28 and TRBJ2-3, with D possibly matching TRBD2 (5 bases). There are 16 residues in the CDR3. Trimming stripped 10 bases from V and 0 bases from J, with 20 bases between. CDR1 MDHEN and CDR2 SYDVKM come from the germline V gene. CDR3 coding DNA: TGTGCCAACCCTCCGGGAAAGATAGCTAGCACAGATACGCAGTATTTT. It translates to CANPPGKIASTDTQYF.